The present TCR beta chain was sequenced within a study of CXCR3-negative and CXCR3-positive naive CD8 T cells. Findings and caveats of the study: The study found more hydrophobic TRB CDR3s in CXCR3-positive naive cells than in CXCR3-negative naive cells.

By frequency, this clonotype registers medium-sized (0.01 to 0.1%). Antigen specificity is unknown. Libraries of TRB cDNA were made by 5' RACE and carried UMIs. TCRdb re-analyzed the 5' RACE reads; it lists each CDR3 protein once, without DNA. The sample holds about 8,000 distinct CDR3 sequences. Sequencing input: naive CXCR3- CD8+ T cells from blood. The subset: CD45RO-CCR7+CD27+CD95- naive CD8+ T cells lacking CXCR3 (TNR3-). The TCR comes from a human donor in good health. Some clones in this sample may be carry-over from other donors' samples.

The CDR3: CSARSSRLHSYNEQFF. The chain has TRBV20-1 and TRBJ2-1. Germline CDR1 is DFQATT and CDR2 is SNEGSKA (reference sequence). The CDR3 consists of 16 residues.